This T cell receptor (beta chain) is from a study of radiotherapy plus CTLA-4 blockade in lung cancer (dated by TCRdb to 2016 to 2019). Study-wide context: Objective responses occurred in approximately 19% of enrolled patients, and about 30% achieved disease control.

With respect to this clone: The specificity of this receptor is unknown. No much larger clonotype is one base removed from it; base qualities were not supplied.

In this study, focal radiation therapy paired with CTLA-4 blockade (ipilimumab) was tested in patients who had chemo-refractory metastatic non-small-cell lung cancer. To prepare the library, the immunoSEQ multiplex PCR assay was applied. The table was pulled from immuneACCESS by TCRdb, which kept in-frame rearrangements only. Such tables lose some clones; where checked, under half of the loss comes from unresolved V genes, and the rest has no known cause. This sample lists 60,000 to 70,000 clones; approximately 83% were detected once. Jointly, the top ten make up about 4.3% of the sample. What the authors observed across the whole study: Increased serum interferon-beta after radiation, together with early dynamic changes in blood T cell clones, were reported to be the strongest predictors of response. After treatment with radiotherapy and ipilimumab, TCR clones that came from tumors expanded in the peripheral blood.

The CDR3 starts with the cysteine, ends with the phenylalanine, and has 15 residues. The only DNA kept is the CDR3, 45 bases in frame from the first base. Compared with germline, V lacks 4 bases and J lacks 10 bases; bases without a gene match: 8. Per the germline V gene, SGDLS is the CDR1 and YYNGEE is the CDR2. The sequence derives from a human donor with non-small cell lung cancer who had a partial response to radiotherapy plus ipilimumab. Recombination joined TRBV9 with TRBJ2-3, with 14 junctional bases fitting TRBD2. Here the sequenced sample was peripheral blood, taken from a patient treated with radiotherapy plus ipilimumab. The CDR3 protein is CASSSGRLAGGAQYF. The DNA reads as follows: TGTGCCAGCAGCTCCGGCAGACTAGCGGGAGGGGCGCAGTATTTT.